Below are 27 T cell receptor beta chains sequenced from a single sample in a study of patients with pleural tuberculosis. TCRdb reprocessed the reads with MiXCR, giving one entry per CDR3 protein. In the table there are around 49,000 distinct CDR3 sequences, around 6.7% of which are singletons. Source of these receptors: a human donor with pleural tuberculosis.

This clonotype showed up just a few times. The chain has TRBV29-1 and TRBJ2-1; D is unclear. In germline, CDR1 is SQVTM, CDR2 ANQGSEA. This CDR3 has 11 amino acids. V shed 7 bases and J shed 8 bases, with 12 bases lying between them. CDR3: CSAPLGDEQFF. DNA for the CDR3: TGCAGCGCCCCCTTAGGAGATGAGCAGTTCTTC.

V gene TRBV11-2 combines with J gene TRBJ2-1; no firm D call. V lost 4 bases, J lost 6 bases, and 13 bases lay in between. Germline V gene sequence: CDR1 SGHAT, CDR2 FQNNGV. CDR3 length equals 14 residues. The CDR3 DNA sequence: TGTGCCAGCAGCTCTAACGGTTTTACCAATGAGCAGTTCTTC. As protein: CASSSNGFTNEQFF.

The table lists this clonotype with many counts. The V call is TRBV11-1, the J call TRBJ2-1, with D perhaps TRBD2 (5 bases). The CDR3 spans 15 residues. With 6 bases removed from V and 0 bases from J, the gap between germline ends came to 12 bases. The germline V gene has CDR1 SGHAT and CDR2 FQDESV (reference sequence). As DNA, the CDR3 is TGTGCCAGCAGGCTGCCGGAGGACTCCTACAATGAGCAGTTCTTC. This encodes CASRLPEDSYNEQFF.

The gene calls are TRBV28 and TRBJ2-7; possibly TRBD1 for D (5 bases). Trimming shortened V by 4 bases and J by 3 bases, and 16 bases separated the two germline ends. There are 15 residues in the CDR3. CDR1 and CDR2 (germline): MDHEN, SYDVKM. CDR3 amino acids: CASSSSGQPFYEQYF. CDR3 nucleotide sequence: TGTGCCAGCAGTTCTTCAGGGCAACCCTTCTACGAGCAGTACTTC.

The chain combines TRBV24-1 with TRBJ2-2, with a weak D call TRBD2 (5 bases). The V end lost 8 bases, the J end lost 2 bases, and 11 bases lay between the germline ends. This CDR3 spans 14 amino acids. CDR1 and CDR2 from the germline V gene are KGHDR and SFDVKD. The CDR3 is CATTSGYNTGELFF. The CDR3 coding sequence is TGTGCCACCACGTCGGGGTATAACACCGGGGAGCTGTTTTTT.

There are many counts of this clonotype. The rearrangement uses TRBV6-1 and TRBJ1-5; D is unresolved. The V gene's germline CDR1 is MNHNS and CDR2 SASEGT. Trimming removed 6 bases at V and 6 bases at J, with 15 bases between. CDR3 length equals 14 residues. The CDR3 sequence is CASSPPRTGQPQHF. CDR3 in DNA: TGTGCCAGCAGCCCACCCCGAACTGGTCAGCCCCAGCATTTT.

This clonotype was picked up many times. This sequence joins TRBV6-2 or TRBV6-3 and TRBJ2-7, with D perhaps matching TRBD1 (6 bases). CDR1 is MNHEY and CDR2 is SVGEGT in the germline V gene. The CDR3 is 15 amino acids. Trimming cost V 0 bases and J 6 bases, with 15 bases left between them. CDR3 loop: CASSYSAGAKLEQYF. The DNA for the CDR3 is TGTGCCAGCAGTTACTCTGCAGGGGCTAAGCTCGAGCAGTACTTC.

The rearrangement uses TRBV2 and TRBJ2-1; no firm D call. This CDR3 has 17 residues. Trimming took off 3 bases at V and 2 bases at J, with 17 bases between the two ends. Looked up from germline, CDR1 is SNHLY and CDR2 is FYNNEI. CDR3 sequence: CASSDDPTPGPYNEQFF. CDR3 coding DNA: TGTGCCAGCAGTGATGATCCTACCCCAGGTCCCTACAATGAGCAGTTCTTC.

Many counts were recorded for this clonotype. V usage is TRBV28 and J usage is TRBJ1-2; D possibly corresponds to TRBD1 (5 bases). Germline CDR1 is MDHEN and CDR2 is SYDVKM. V lost 2 bases to trimming and J lost 8 bases, with 12 bases between them. The CDR3 is made up of 13 amino acids. As DNA, the CDR3 is TGTGCCAGCAGTTTAGGGGACCTCTGGGGCTACACCTTC. It specifies CASSLGDLWGYTF.

At least ten counts were recorded for this clonotype. J is TRBJ2-7 and V is TRBV14, with 9 bases matching TRBD1. The CDR3 totals 15 residues. The V gene end was trimmed by 0 bases and the J gene end by 9 bases; junction bases not matched to a gene: 9. CDR1 is SGHDN, CDR2 FVKESK, per germline. CDR3 sequence: CASSQEGTGRSRQYF. The CDR3 nucleotides read TGTGCCAGCAGCCAAGAAGGGACAGGGAGATCGCGGCAGTACTTC.

This clonotype has a handful of counts. The chain links TRBV11-2 to TRBJ2-5; no firm D call. Germline V gene data show CDR1 as SGHAT and CDR2 as FQNNGV. The germline V and J ends were trimmed by 2 bases and 0 bases, with 7 bases remaining between them. The CDR3 sequence is 14 residues long. This chain's CDR3 is CASSLYGNQETQYF. CDR3 sequence (DNA): TGTGCCAGCAGCTTATACGGAAACCAAGAGACCCAGTACTTC.

Ten or more counts support this clonotype. The chain has TRBV6-1 and TRBJ2-1; D is possibly TRBD2 (5 bases). Trimming left V 6 bases short and J 1 base short, with 10 bases between. This CDR3 has 14 amino acids. The germline V gene encodes CDR1 MNHNS and CDR2 SASEGT. The CDR3 here is CASSRTGSYNEQFF. The CDR3 DNA reads TGTGCCAGCAGCCGTACGGGGTCCTACAATGAGCAGTTCTTC.

This clonotype has ten or more counts. The chain joins TRBV12-3 or TRBV12-4 to TRBJ1-1, with 7 nucleotides matching TRBD1. The CDR3 extends over 12 amino acids. The trim removed 4 bases at V and 8 bases at J, leaving 4 bases unmatched. CDR3 nucleotides: TGTGCCAGCAGTTCGACAGGGATCGAAGCTTTCTTT. Amino acids: CASSSTGIEAFF.

This clonotype was seen at least ten times. J is TRBJ2-1 and V is TRBV11-2; 7 bases align to TRBD1. V gave up 1 base and J gave up 3 bases; unmatched junction bases: 3. Germline-derived CDR1 and CDR2 are SGHAT and FQNNGV. The CDR3 runs 15 residues. The CDR3 region is CASSLVRDSYNEQFF. The CDR3 DNA reads TGTGCCAGCAGCTTAGTTAGGGACAGCTACAATGAGCAGTTCTTC.

This clonotype came up many times. The chain is built from TRBV7-6 and TRBJ2-3, with a weak D call TRBD2 (5 bases). The CDR3 length is 14 residues. Looked up from germline, CDR1 is SGHVS and CDR2 is FNYEAQ. V shed 2 bases and J shed 3 bases, with 9 bases lying between them. As DNA, the CDR3 is TGTGCCAGCAGCTTATCACAGCGGACAGATACGCAGTATTTT. It codes for CASSLSQRTDTQYF. Looking up the rest from reference TRBV7-6 and TRBJ2-3 gives the full variable domain: GAGVSQSPRYKVTKRGQDVALRCDPISGHVSLYWYRQALGQGPEFLTYFNYEAQQDKSGLPNDRFSAERPEGSISTLTIQRTEQRDSAMYRCASSLSQRTDTQYFGPGTRLTVL.

This clonotype was seen a few times. This chain links TRBV29-1 with TRBJ1-5, with 8 nucleotides matching TRBD1. Per germline, CDR1 SQVTM and CDR2 ANQGSEA. Germline trimming cut 6 bases from V and 5 bases from J; bases unmatched to any gene: 6. The length of the CDR3 is 13 residues. CDR3 sequence reads: CSVAGTGYQPQHF. For the CDR3, the DNA is TGCAGCGTCGCGGGGACAGGTTATCAGCCCCAGCATTTT. Combining the CDR3 with reference TRBV29-1 and TRBJ1-5 gives the whole variable domain SAVISQKPSRDICQRGTSLTIQCQVDSQVTMMFWYRQQPGQSLTLIATANQGSEATYESGFVIDKFPISRPNLTFSTLTVSNMSPEDSSIYLCSVAGTGYQPQHFGDGTRLSIL.

This clonotype was recorded many times. This chain connects TRBV10-3 to TRBJ1-4; D remains ambiguous. The CDR3 loop spans 12 amino acids. V lost 3 bases and J 8 bases, leaving 7 bases between the germline ends. Germline loops: CDR1 ENHRY, CDR2 SYGVKD. In DNA form, the CDR3 reads TGTGCCATCAGTGACCTCGACGAAAAACTGTTTTTT. Its protein is CAISDLDEKLFF.

This clonotype came up a few times. This chain links TRBV9 with TRBJ2-2, with 10 positions matching TRBD2. Germline lookup yields CDR1 SGDLS and CDR2 YYNGEE. V shed 0 bases and J 7 bases; nucleotides not matched to a gene: 6. This CDR3 comprises 16 residues. In nucleotides, the CDR3 is TGTGCCAGCAGCGTAGATCTAGCGGGAGCTGTCGGGGAGCTGTTTTTT. This sequence encodes CASSVDLAGAVGELFF.

This clonotype has a count of ten or more. This chain connects TRBV11-2 to TRBJ2-1, with 9 bases lining up with TRBD2. Germline trimming cut 5 bases from V and 4 bases from J; bases unmatched to any gene: 3. The germline CDR1 and CDR2 sequences are SGHAT and FQNNGV. CDR3 length equals 14 residues. The CDR3: CASSRLAVYNEQFF. Written as DNA, the CDR3 is TGTGCCAGCAGCCGACTAGCGGTTTACAATGAGCAGTTCTTC.

This clonotype was recorded many times. V and J are TRBV28 and TRBJ2-3, with 8 bases aligning to TRBD2. V dropped 9 bases and J dropped 3; count of bases not matched to a gene: 11. The CDR3 is 15 amino acids. The V gene's germline CDR1 is MDHEN and CDR2 SYDVKM. The CDR3 DNA sequence: TGTGCCAGTTCTCGGGAGGGCTTTCTTACAGATACGCAGTATTTT. It yields the protein CASSREGFLTDTQYF.

This clonotype was picked up many times. V and J are TRBV5-6 and TRBJ1-1; D ambiguous. Per the germline V gene, CDR1 is SGHDT and CDR2 is YYEEEE. Between the trimmed V and J ends, which lost 0 bases and 6 bases, there was a span of 9 bases. The CDR3 contains 13 residues. DNA for the CDR3: TGTGCCAGCAGCTTGGTGGCAGTCGCTGAAGCTTTCTTT. This gives the protein CASSLVAVAEAFF.

At least ten counts were recorded for this clonotype. The V call is TRBV20-1, the J call TRBJ1-5; no reliable D call. V was clipped by 1 base and J by 4 bases, with 8 bases between them. The CDR3 has 13 residues. CDR1 and CDR2 from the germline V gene are DFQATT and SNEGSKA (reference sequence). CDR3 coding DNA: TGCAGTGCTAGAGTCGGGTTTAATCAGCCCCAGCATTTT. Amino acid sequence: CSARVGFNQPQHF.

At least ten counts were recorded for this clonotype. J is TRBJ2-1 and V is TRBV12-3 or TRBV12-4; 8 bases are shared with TRBD2. The CDR3 runs to 15 residues. V gave up 0 bases and J gave up 8 bases; unmatched junction bases: 6. The CDR3 protein is CASSLAAGEGDEQFF. In DNA form, the CDR3 reads TGTGCCAGCAGTTTAGCAGCGGGAGAGGGGGATGAGCAGTTCTTC.

V and J are TRBV29-1 and TRBJ1-2, with D maybe TRBD1 (6 bases). The CDR3 consists of 13 residues. The germline V gene encodes CDR1 SQVTM and CDR2 ANQGSEA. Trimming removed 4 bases from V and 2 bases from J, with 11 bases in between. The CDR3, as DNA: TGCAGCGTTGTTGGGGGCGACAACTATGGCTACACCTTC. Protein: CSVVGGDNYGYTF.

This clonotype appeared many times. The V call is TRBV24-1, the J call TRBJ2-3; perhaps TRBD1 as D (6 bases). CDR1 is KGHDR, CDR2 SFDVKD, per germline. The CDR3 spans 15 residues. Between the trimmed V and J ends, which lost 4 bases and 2 bases, there was a span of 12 bases. CDR3 in amino acids: CATSDPGHSTDTQYF. In DNA form, the CDR3 reads TGTGCCACCAGTGACCCGGGACACTCCACAGATACGCAGTATTTT.

About this clonotype: One base away lies a much larger clone, so this may be a sequencing read error. The chain has TRBV25-1 and TRBJ2-3; TRBD2 agrees at 9 bases. V was pared by 6 bases and J by 2 bases, with 6 bases of the junction left unmatched. Germline V gives CDR1 MGHDK, CDR2 SYGVNS. The CDR3 is 15 residues long. CDR3 sequence: CASREAGGFTDTQYF. For the CDR3, the DNA is TGTGCCAGCAGGGAGGCGGGAGGGTTCACAGATACGCAGTATTTT. The full variable domain, rest sourced from reference TRBV25-1 and TRBJ2-3, is EADIYQTPRYLVIGTGKKITLECSQTMGHDKMYWYQQDPGMELHLIHYSYGVNSTEKGDLSSESTVSRIRTEHFPLTLESARPSHTSQYLCASREAGGFTDTQYFGPGTRLTVL.

The genes are TRBV30 and TRBJ1-1, with TRBD1 matching over 7 bases. V shed 3 bases and J 4 bases; nucleotides not matched to a gene: 14. Germline V lookup: CDR1 GTSNPN, CDR2 SVGIG (reference sequence). This CDR3 contains 16 residues. The CDR3 nucleotides read TGTGCCTGGAGGGCCAATAGGGACAGTCGGAGCACTGAAGCTTTCTTT. The encoded protein is CAWRANRDSRSTEAFF.